The present T cell receptor beta chain was sequenced within a study of OX40 agonist ivuxolimab in advanced cancers. Across the study: Clinicians treated patients with ivuxolimab, an agonistic anti-OX40 (CD134) antibody. Study-wide results and caveats: Expanded clones were, on average, more numerous among CD8+ T cells than CD4+.

Baseline was the first blood sampling point, followed by cycle 4 day 1 and cycle 7 day 1. The CDR3 consists of 15 residues. The V and J ends lost 2 bases and 3 bases respectively, with 14 bases between them. CDR1 and CDR2 from the germline V gene are SGDLS and YYNGEE. This clone was counted a few times. Its antigen is still unknown. The table came from immunoSEQ multiplex PCR; TCRdb's copy has only in-frame clones and leaves some out. The table includes tens of thousands of clones, around 89% detected once. The rearrangement joins TRBV9 to TRBJ2-5, with D perhaps TRBD1 or TRBD2 (5 bases each). The sequence came from an adult with an advanced solid tumor such as melanoma, head and neck, liver or kidney cancer. The sequenced sample was CD4+ or CD8+ T cells sorted from blood, obtained in a trial of the OX40 agonist ivuxolimab. The CDR3, as DNA: TGTGCCAGCAGCGTGAGGGGCACGGCCGAAGAGACCCAGTACTTC. Translated, it gives CASSVRGTAEETQYF.